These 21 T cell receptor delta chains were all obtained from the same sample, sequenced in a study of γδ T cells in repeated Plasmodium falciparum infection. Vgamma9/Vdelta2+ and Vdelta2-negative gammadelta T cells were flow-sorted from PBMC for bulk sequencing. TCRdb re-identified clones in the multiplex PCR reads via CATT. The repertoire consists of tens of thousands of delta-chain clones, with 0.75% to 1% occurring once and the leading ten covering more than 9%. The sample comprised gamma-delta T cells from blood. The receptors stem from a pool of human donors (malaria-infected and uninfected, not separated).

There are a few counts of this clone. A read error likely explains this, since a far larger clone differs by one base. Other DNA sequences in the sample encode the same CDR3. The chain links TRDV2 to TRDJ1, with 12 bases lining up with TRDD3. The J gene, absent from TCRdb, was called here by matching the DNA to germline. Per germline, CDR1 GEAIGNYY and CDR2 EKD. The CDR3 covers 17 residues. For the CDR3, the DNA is TGCGCCTGTCAACCCTGGGGGATACGCCCGGATTCCGATAAACTCATCTTT. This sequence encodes CACQPWGIRPDSDKLIF.

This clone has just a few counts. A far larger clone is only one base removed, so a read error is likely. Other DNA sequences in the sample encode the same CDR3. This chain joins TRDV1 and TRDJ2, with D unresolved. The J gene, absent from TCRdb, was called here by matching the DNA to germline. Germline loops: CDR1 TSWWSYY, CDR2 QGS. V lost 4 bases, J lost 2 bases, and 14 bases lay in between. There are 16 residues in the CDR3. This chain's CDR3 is CALGGPFWALTAQLFF. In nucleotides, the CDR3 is TGTGCTCTTGGGGGCCCTTTTTGGGCCTTGACAGCACAACTCTTCTTT.

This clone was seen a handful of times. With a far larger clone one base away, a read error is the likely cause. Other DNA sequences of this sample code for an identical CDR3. The CDR3: CALGESLWDRLGDTTKGDKLIF. Here the CDR3 DNA reads TGCGCTCTTGGGGAAAGTCTTTGGGATCGACTGGGGGATACCACAAAGGGCGATAAACTCATCTTT. The chain joins TRDV1 to TRDJ1; 12 nucleotides agree with TRDD3. The J gene, left out of TCRdb, was set here by checking the DNA against germline. The length of the CDR3 is 22 residues. Germline V gene lookup returns CDR1 TSWWSYY and CDR2 QGS.

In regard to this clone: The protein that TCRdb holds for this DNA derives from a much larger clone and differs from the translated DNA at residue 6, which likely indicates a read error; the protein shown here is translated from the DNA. The CDR3 loop reads CACDPALGDTPLYTDKLIF. The CDR3 bases are TGTGCCTGTGACCCTGCGCTGGGGGATACGCCTTTGTACACCGATAAACTCATCTTT. This chain links TRDV2 with TRDJ1; 12 positions match TRDD3. The J gene is absent in TCRdb and was assigned here via DNA matching to germline. This CDR3 has 19 residues. J gave up 0 bases and V 3 bases, and 13 bases lay outside the gene matches. The germline gives CDR1 GEAIGNYY, CDR2 EKD.

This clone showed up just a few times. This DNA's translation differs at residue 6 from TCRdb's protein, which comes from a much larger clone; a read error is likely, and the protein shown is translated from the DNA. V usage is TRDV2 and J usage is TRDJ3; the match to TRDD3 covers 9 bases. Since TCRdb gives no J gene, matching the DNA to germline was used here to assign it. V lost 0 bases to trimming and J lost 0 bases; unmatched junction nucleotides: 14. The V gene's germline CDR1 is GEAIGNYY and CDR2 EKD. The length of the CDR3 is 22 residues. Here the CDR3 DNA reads TGTGCCTGTGACACCATCATCGCAAGGGGATACGAGAGCTCCTGGGACACCCGACAGATGTTTTTC. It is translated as CACDTIIARGYESSWDTRQMFF.

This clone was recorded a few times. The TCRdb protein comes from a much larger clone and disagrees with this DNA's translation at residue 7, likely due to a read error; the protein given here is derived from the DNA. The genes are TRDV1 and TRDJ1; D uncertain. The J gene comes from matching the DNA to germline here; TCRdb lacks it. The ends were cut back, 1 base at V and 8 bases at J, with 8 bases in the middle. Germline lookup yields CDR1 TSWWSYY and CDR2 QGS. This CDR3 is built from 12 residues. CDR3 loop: CALGERDHKLIF. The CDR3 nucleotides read TGTGCTCTTGGGGAACGGGACCACAAACTCATCTTT.

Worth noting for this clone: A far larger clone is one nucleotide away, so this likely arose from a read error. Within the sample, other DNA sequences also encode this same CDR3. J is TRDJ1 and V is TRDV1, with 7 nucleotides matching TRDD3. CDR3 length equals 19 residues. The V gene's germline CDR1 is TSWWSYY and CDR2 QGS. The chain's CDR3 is CALGDRGLWGTLYTDKLIF. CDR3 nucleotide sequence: TGTGCTCTTGGGGATCGCGGCCTTTGGGGGACCCTGTACACCGATAAACTCATCTTC.

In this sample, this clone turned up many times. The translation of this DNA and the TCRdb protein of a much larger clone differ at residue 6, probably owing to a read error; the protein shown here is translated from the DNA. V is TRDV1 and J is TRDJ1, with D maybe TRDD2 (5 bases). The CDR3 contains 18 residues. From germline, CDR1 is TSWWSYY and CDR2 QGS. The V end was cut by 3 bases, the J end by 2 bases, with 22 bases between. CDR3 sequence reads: CALGDSPPFPGRTDKLIF. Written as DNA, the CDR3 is TGTGCTCTTGGGGACTCTCCACCGTTTCCTGGTCGAACCGATAAACTCATCTTT.

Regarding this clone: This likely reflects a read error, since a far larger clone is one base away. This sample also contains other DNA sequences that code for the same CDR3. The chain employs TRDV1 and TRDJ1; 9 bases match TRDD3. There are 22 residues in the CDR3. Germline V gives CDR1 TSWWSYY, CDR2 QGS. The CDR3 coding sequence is TGTGCTCTTGGTCGGAGGACCTACTCGAAATACTGGGGGACCCTCTACACTGATAAACTCATCTTT. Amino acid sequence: CALGRRTYSKYWGTLYTDKLIF.

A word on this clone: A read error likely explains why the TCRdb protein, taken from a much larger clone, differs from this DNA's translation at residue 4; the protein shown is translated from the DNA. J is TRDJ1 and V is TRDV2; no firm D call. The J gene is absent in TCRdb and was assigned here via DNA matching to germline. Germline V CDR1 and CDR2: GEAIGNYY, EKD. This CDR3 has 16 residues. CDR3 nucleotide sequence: TGTGCCTGTGGCACCGTAAGTTTGCCGTACACCGATAAACTCATCTTT. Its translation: CACGTVSLPYTDKLIF.

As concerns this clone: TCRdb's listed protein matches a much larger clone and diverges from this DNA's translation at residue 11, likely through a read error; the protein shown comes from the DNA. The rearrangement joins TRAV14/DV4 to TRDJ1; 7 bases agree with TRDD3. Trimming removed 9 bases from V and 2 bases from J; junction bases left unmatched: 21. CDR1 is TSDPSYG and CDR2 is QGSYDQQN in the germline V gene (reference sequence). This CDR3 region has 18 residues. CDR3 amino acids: CAIIHLRFGGMRTDKLIF. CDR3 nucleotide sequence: TGTGCAATCATACACCTACGTTTTGGGGGGATGCGTACCGATAAACTCATCTTT.

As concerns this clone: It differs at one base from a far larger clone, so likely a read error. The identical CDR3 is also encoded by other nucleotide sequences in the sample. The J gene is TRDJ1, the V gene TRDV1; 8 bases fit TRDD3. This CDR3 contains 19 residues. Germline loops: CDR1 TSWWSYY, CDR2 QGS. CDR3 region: CALGELVPTGDKLIRKLIF. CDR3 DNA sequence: TGCGCTCTTGGGGAACTAGTACCTACGGGGGATAAATTAATACGTAAACTCATCTTT.

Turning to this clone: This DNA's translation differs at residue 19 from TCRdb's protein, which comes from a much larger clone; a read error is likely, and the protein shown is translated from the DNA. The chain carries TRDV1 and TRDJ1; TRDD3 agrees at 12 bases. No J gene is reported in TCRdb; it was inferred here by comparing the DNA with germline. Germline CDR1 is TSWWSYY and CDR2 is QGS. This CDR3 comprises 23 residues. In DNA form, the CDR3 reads TGTGCTCTTGGGGAACTTTGGCCCGACTGGGGGATACAGGTCCGCACTTACACCAATAAACTCATCTTT. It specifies CALGELWPDWGIQVRTYTNKLIF.

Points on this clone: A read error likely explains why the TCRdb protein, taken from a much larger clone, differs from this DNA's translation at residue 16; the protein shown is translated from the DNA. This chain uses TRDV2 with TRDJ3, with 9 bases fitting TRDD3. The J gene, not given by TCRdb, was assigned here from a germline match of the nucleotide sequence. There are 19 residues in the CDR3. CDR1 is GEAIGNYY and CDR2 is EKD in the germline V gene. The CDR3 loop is CACDTLLGESSWDTRKMFF. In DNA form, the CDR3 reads TGTGCCTGTGACACCCTACTGGGGGAGAGCTCCTGGGACACCCGAAAGATGTTTTTC.

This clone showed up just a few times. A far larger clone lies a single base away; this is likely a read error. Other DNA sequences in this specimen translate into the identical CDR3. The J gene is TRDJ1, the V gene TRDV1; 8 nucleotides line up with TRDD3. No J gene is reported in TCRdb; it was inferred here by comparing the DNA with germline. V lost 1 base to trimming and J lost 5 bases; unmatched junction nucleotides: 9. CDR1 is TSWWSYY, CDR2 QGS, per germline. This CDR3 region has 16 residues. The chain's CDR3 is CALGEQALLGADKLIF. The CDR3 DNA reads TGTGCTCTTGGGGAACAGGCGTTACTGGGGGCTGATAAACTCATCTTT.

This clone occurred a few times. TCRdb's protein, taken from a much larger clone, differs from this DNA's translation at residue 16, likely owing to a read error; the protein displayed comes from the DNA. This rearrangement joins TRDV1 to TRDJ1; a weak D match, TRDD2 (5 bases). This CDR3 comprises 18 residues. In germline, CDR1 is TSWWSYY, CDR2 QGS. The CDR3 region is CALGIGPTRLPYTDKHIF. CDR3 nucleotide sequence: TGTGCTCTTGGGATCGGACCTACGCGCCTACCTTACACCGATAAACACATCTTT.

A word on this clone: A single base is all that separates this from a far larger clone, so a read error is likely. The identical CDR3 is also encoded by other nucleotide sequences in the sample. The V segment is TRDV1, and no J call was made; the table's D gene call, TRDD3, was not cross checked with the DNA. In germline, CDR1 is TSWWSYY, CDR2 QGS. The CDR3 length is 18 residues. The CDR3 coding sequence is TGTGCTCTTGGGGAACTAGTACTGGGGGATACGGGCGGTGGTAAGCTCATCTTT. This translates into CALGELVLGDTGGGKLIF.

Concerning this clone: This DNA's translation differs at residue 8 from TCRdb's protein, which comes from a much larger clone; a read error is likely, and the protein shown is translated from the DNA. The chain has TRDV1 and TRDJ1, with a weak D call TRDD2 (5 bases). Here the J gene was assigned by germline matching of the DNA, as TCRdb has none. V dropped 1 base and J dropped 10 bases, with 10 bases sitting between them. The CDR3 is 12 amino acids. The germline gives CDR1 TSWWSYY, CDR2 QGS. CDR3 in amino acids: CALGEPPSTLIF. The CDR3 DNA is TGTGCTCTTGGGGAACCCCCTTCGACACTCATCTTT.

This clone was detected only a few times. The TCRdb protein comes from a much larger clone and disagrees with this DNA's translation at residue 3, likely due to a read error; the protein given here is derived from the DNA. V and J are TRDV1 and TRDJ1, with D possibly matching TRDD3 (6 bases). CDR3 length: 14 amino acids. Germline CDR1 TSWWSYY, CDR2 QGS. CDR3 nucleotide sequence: TGTGCTCATGGGGGTCCTGGGGACACCGATAAACTCATCTTT. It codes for CAHGGPGDTDKLIF.

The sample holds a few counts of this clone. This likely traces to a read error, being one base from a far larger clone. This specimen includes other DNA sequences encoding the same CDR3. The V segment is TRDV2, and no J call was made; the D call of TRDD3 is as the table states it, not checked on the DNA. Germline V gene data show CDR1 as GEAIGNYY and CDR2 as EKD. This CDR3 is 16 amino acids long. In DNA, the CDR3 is TGTGCCTGTGACGAAGTTTCGAGGGATACGACCGATAAGCTCATCTTT. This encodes CACDEVSRDTTDKLIF.

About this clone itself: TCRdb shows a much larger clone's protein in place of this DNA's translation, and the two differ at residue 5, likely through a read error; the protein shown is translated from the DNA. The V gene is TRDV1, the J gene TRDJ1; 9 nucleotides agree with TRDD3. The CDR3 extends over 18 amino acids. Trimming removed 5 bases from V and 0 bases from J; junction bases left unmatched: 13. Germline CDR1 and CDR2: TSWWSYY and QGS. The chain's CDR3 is CALGYLAPGGLYTDKLIF. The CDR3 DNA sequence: TGTGCTCTTGGGTATCTAGCCCCTGGGGGATTGTACACCGATAAACTCATCTTT.